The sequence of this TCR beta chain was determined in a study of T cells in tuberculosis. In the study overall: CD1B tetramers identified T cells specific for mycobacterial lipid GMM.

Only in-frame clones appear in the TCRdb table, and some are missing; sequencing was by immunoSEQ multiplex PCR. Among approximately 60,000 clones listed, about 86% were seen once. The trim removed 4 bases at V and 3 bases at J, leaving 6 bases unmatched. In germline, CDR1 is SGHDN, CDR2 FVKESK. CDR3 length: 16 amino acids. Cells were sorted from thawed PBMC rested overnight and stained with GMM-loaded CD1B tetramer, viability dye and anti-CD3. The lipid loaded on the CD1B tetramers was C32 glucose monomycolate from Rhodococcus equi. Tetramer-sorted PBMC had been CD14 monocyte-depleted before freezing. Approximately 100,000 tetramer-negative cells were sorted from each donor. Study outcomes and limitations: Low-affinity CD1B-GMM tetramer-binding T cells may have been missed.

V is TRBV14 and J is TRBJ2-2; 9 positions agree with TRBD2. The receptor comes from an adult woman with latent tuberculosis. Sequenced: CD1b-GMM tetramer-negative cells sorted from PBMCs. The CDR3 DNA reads TGTGCCAGCAGCCGACAGGGACTAGCACACACCGGGGAGCTGTTTTTT. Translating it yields CASSRQGLAHTGELFF.